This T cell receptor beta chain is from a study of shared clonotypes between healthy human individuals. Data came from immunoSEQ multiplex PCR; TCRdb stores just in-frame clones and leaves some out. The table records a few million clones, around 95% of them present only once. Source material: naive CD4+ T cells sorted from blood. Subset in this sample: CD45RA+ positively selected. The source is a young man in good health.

The CDR3 coding sequence is TGTGCCAGCAGTGAGCGGTACAGCTCCTACGAGCAGTACTTC. The encoded protein is CASSERYSSYEQYF. The chain is built from TRBV2 and TRBJ2-7; D not resolved. Germline lookup yields CDR1 SNHLY and CDR2 FYNNEI. The V end lost 3 bases, the J end lost 0 bases, and 9 bases lay between the germline ends. This CDR3 spans 14 amino acids.